This T cell receptor (beta chain) is from a study of cytomegalovirus exposure and HLA in healthy donors. Study results and caveats: The authors confirmed in vitro that three CMV-associated chains were specific for CMV antigens. HLA restriction was apparent for most CMV-associated TCR beta chains in a later analysis. Most TCR sequences proved rare, with some public TCRs found in many donors.

CDR1 is MNHEY and CDR2 is SVGAGI in the germline V gene. Trimming at V came to 8 bases and at J to 0 bases, leaving 8 bases not matched to a gene. The CDR3 sequence is 15 residues long. Primers: 60 Vbeta forward and 13 Jbeta reverse. This table comes from immunoSEQ multiplex PCR, and its TCRdb copy is limited to in-frame clones, with some not included. The repertoire has some 190,000 clones, over 60% of them found once; the top ten carry 4.5% to 5.5%. This clone was recorded a few times. As yet, its antigen is unknown. This sequence was found in a man between 25 and 39 years old in good health and CMV-seropositive. The chain recombines TRBV6-5 with TRBJ2-7, with TRBD1 matching 9 bases. Input material: PBMCs. In DNA form, the CDR3 reads TGTGCCAGCCGGAACGGACAGGGGTTCTCCTACGAGCAGTACTTC. Translation: CASRNGQGFSYEQYF.